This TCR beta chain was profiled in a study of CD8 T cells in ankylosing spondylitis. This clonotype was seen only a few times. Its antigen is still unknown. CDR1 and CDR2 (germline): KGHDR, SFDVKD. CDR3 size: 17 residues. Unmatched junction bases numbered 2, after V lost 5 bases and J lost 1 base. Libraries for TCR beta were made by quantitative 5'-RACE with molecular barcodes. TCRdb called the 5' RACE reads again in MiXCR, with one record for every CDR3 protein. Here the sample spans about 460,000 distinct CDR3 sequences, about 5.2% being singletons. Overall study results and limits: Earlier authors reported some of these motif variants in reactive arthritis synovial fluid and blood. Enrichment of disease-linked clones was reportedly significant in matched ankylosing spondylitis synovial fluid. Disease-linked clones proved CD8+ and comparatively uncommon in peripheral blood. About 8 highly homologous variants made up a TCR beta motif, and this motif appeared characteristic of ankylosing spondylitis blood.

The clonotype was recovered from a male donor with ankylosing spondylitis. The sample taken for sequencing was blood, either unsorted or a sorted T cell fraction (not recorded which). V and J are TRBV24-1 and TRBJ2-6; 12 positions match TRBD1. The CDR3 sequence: CATSGDRGRSGANVLTF. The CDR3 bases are TGTGCCACCAGTGGGGACAGGGGGCGATCTGGGGCCAACGTCCTGACTTTC.